Sequencing of this T cell receptor (beta chain) was carried out in a study of radiation and T cells in renal cell carcinoma. Data came from immunoSEQ multiplex PCR; TCRdb stores just in-frame clones and leaves some out. The sample carries about 150,000 clones, 70% to 90% recorded once. The V gene lost 0 bases and the J gene lost 3 bases, with 18 bases spanning the gap. CDR1 and CDR2 (germline): SGHKS, YYEKEE (reference sequence). The length of the CDR3 is 17 residues. Time point in this sample: baseline pretreatment blood. Treatment reported: 15 Gy SBRT to primary tumor, nephrectomy 4 weeks later. Blood was sampled at baseline, 2 weeks and 4 weeks after SBRT.

The sequence was obtained from a woman aged 45 to 65 with renal cell carcinoma. The sequenced sample was blood, obtained from a patient whose treatment included radiotherapy and nephrectomy. The chain has TRBV5-5 and TRBJ2-5; D is perhaps TRBD1 (6 bases). The CDR3 DNA is TGTGCCAGCAGCTTGGGTCGGGACACCATAAGCAAAGAGACCCAGTACTTC. It is translated as CASSLGRDTISKETQYF. The entire variable domain, with the rest obtained from reference TRBV5-5 and TRBJ2-5, is as follows: DAGVTQSPTHLIKTRGQQVTLRCSPISGHKSVSWYQQVLGQGPQFIFQYYEKEERGRGNFPDRFSARQFPNYSSELNVNALLLGDSALYLCASSLGRDTISKETQYFGPGTRLLVL.